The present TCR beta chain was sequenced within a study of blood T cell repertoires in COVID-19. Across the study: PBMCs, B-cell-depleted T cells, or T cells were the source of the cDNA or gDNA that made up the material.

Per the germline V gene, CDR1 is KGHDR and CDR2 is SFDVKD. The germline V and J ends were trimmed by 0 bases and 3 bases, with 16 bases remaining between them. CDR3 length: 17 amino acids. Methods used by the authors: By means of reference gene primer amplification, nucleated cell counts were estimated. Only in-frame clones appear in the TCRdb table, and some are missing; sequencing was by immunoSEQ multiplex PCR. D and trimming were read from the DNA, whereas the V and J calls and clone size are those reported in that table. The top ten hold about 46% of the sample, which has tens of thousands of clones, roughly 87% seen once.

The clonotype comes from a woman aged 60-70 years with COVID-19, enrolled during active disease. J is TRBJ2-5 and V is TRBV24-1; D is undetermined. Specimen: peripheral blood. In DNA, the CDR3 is TGTGCCACCAGTGATTTGCGCTCTGGGCAGGTAAAAGAGACCCAGTACTTC. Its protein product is CATSDLRSGQVKETQYF.